The 23 T cell receptor beta chains reported below all come from one sample, sequenced in a study of T cells in Graves' hyperthyroidism and ophthalmopathy. TCR beta CDR3 sequences were amplified from RNA transcripts. With the HTBI primer set, the TCR CDR3 went through a first round of RT-PCR. Via MiXCR, TCRdb re-called the multiplex PCR reads, giving one row per CDR3 protein. Of roughly 240,000 distinct CDR3 sequences in the sample, roughly 17% were seen once. Sequences were obtained from blood. The receptors originated from a woman younger than 35 with Graves' ophthalmopathy.

This clonotype was counted many times. V usage is TRBV13 and J usage is TRBJ2-1, with 7 bases matching TRBD2. Germline CDR1 PRHDT, CDR2 FYEKMQ (reference sequence). This CDR3 has 16 amino acids. The V gene end was trimmed by 1 base and the J gene end by 2 bases; junction bases not matched to a gene: 5. CDR3 sequence (DNA): TGTGCCAGCAGCTTAGTGGGGGACTATACCTACAATGAGCAGTTCTTC. It yields the protein CASSLVGDYTYNEQFF.

This clonotype was picked up many times. This sequence joins TRBV7-2 and TRBJ1-2; 8 bases fit TRBD1. Per the germline V gene, CDR1 is SGHTA and CDR2 is FQGNSA. The CDR3 is made up of 15 amino acids. Trimming took 0 bases from V and 7 from J; bases not matched to a gene: 7. The CDR3 region has the DNA TGTGCCAGCAGCTTAGCGGGAGCAGGGGGCTCTGGCTACACCTTC. It encodes CASSLAGAGGSGYTF.

This clonotype was seen at least ten times. This chain joins TRBV7-9 and TRBJ2-7; 9 bases are a match to TRBD1. The V gene's germline CDR1 is SEHNR and CDR2 FQNEAQ (reference sequence). Trimming removed 1 base from V and 0 bases from J; junction bases left unmatched: 1. CDR3 length: 15 residues. This CDR3 is CASSLVTGGSYEQYF. The DNA for the CDR3 is TGTGCCAGCAGCTTAGTGACAGGGGGCTCCTACGAGCAGTACTTC.

This chain uses TRBV20-1 with TRBJ2-1, with 15 nucleotides matching TRBD2. CDR1 is DFQATT and CDR2 is SNEGSKA in the germline V gene (reference sequence). This CDR3 is 14 amino acids long. V dropped 6 bases and J dropped 8; count of bases not matched to a gene: 5. The CDR3 DNA reads TGCAGTGCGGAAGGGACTAGCGGGAGGTATGAGCAGTTCTTC. Translation: CSAEGTSGRYEQFF.

V and J are TRBV2 and TRBJ1-5; possible D gene TRBD1, 6 bases. The CDR3 extends over 14 amino acids. V lost 2 bases and J 4 bases, leaving 9 bases between the germline ends. The germline gives CDR1 SNHLY, CDR2 FYNNEI. CDR3 nucleotide sequence: TGTGCCAGCAGTGAATGGGGGGCTAATCAGCCCCAGCATTTT. As protein: CASSEWGANQPQHF. Together with reference TRBV2 and TRBJ1-5, the CDR3 gives the full variable domain: EPEVTQTPSHQVTQMGQEVILRCVPISNHLYFYWYRQILGQKVEFLVSFYNNEISEKSEIFDDQFSVERPDGSNFTLKIRSTKLEDSAMYFCASSEWGANQPQHFGDGTRLSIL.

At least ten counts were recorded for this clonotype. This chain connects TRBV18 to TRBJ2-3; maybe TRBD2 (6 bases). The CDR3 sequence is 13 residues long. V lost 4 bases and J 4 bases, leaving 9 bases between the germline ends. The germline V gene has CDR1 KGHSH and CDR2 LQKENI. CDR3 sequence reads: CASSQGTPDTQYF. CDR3 DNA sequence: TGTGCCAGCTCACAAGGGACTCCAGATACGCAGTATTTT. Full variable domain (remainder filled in from reference TRBV18 and TRBJ2-3): NAGVMQNPRHLVRRRGQEARLRCSPMKGHSHVYWYRQLPEEGLKFMVYLQKENIIDESGMPKERFSAEFPKEGPSILRIQQVVRGDSAAYFCASSQGTPDTQYFGPGTRLTVL.

This clonotype was recorded many times. DNA for the CDR3: TGTGCCAGCAGGGGTCTGAACACTGAAGCTTTCTTT. Its protein product is CASRGLNTEAFF. The chain carries TRBV12-3 or TRBV12-4 and TRBJ1-1; D is undetermined. The CDR3 runs 12 residues. V lost 6 bases and J 0 bases, leaving 5 bases between the germline ends.

The rearrangement uses TRBV20-1 and TRBJ1-2; a possible D gene is TRBD1 (5 bases). The CDR3 loop spans 13 amino acids. V dropped 3 bases and J dropped 5 bases, with 13 bases sitting between them. Germline V gene data show CDR1 as DFQATT and CDR2 as SNEGSKA (reference sequence). The CDR3, as DNA: TGCAGTGCTAGCCCGGGGCGCCGGTATGGCTACACCTTC. Translated, it gives CSASPGRRYGYTF.

In its sample, this clonotype was seen many times. The V gene is TRBV11-1, the J gene TRBJ1-2; D is unresolved. Germline V gene sequence: CDR1 SGHAT, CDR2 FQDESV (reference sequence). The CDR3 spans 14 residues. V was cut by 3 bases and J by 3 bases, with 11 bases left in between. The CDR3 region is CASSFPGVHYGYTF. In DNA form, the CDR3 reads TGTGCCAGCAGCTTTCCCGGGGTTCACTATGGCTACACCTTC.

Ten or more counts support this clonotype. The genes are TRBV5-5 and TRBJ2-1; TRBD2 matches at 10 bases. Trimming cost V 5 bases and J 9 bases; bases outside gene matches: 8. The CDR3 length is 14 residues. Looked up from germline, CDR1 is SGHKS and CDR2 is YYEKEE (reference sequence). The CDR3 here is CASSLAGVFSEQFF. The CDR3 DNA is TGTGCCAGCAGTCTAGCGGGAGTATTCAGTGAGCAGTTCTTC.

This clonotype came up many times. The chain is built from TRBV19 and TRBJ2-1; TRBD2 is a possible D gene (6 bases). Germline V CDR1 and CDR2: LNHDA, SQIVND (reference sequence). Trimming stripped 0 bases from V and 6 bases from J, with 21 bases between. There are 18 residues in the CDR3. CDR3 in DNA: TGTGCCAGTAGTATAGAATCTTTAGGGCTAGCGAAGGGCAATGAGCAGTTCTTC. Encoded protein: CASSIESLGLAKGNEQFF.

A word on this clonotype: A much larger clone differs from this one at a single base, so this may be a read error. J is TRBJ2-6 and V is TRBV6-1; D ambiguous. Germline CDR1 and CDR2: MNHNS and SASEGT. The CDR3 has 15 residues. Trimming shortened V by 6 bases and J by 0 bases, and 9 bases separated the two germline ends. CDR3 protein: CASSKDGSGANVLTF. The CDR3 DNA is TGTGCCAGCAGCAAGGACGGCTCTGGGGCCAACGTCCTGACTTTC.

At least ten counts were recorded for this clonotype. The chain has TRBV11-2 and TRBJ2-1; 7 positions match TRBD1. The CDR3 sequence is 15 residues long. The germline CDR1 and CDR2 sequences are SGHAT and FQNNGV. J lost 2 bases, V lost 5 bases, and 6 bases had no gene match. CDR3 sequence (DNA): TGTGCCAGCAGCCCCCGACAGGGAGCCTACAATGAGCAGTTCTTC. The encoded protein is CASSPRQGAYNEQFF.

Notes on this clonotype: An end of the junction differs from the germline gene, which may be a read error. This chain connects TRBV7-9 to TRBJ1-5; TRBD1 matches at 12 bases. This CDR3 has 15 residues. Germline assignment: CDR1 SEHNR and CDR2 FQNEAQ (reference sequence). This CDR3 is CASSPGTGGNRPQHF. For the CDR3, the DNA is TGTGCCAGCAGCCCTGGGACAGGGGGCAATCGGCCCCAGCATTTT.

In its sample, this clonotype was seen many times. The chain combines TRBV5-1 with TRBJ1-1, with 7 bases fitting TRBD1. V was clipped by 4 bases and J by 5 bases; unmatched bases: 11. Germline loops: CDR1 SGHRS, CDR2 YFSETQ. The CDR3 has 15 residues. The CDR3 DNA sequence: TGCGCCAGCAGCGGTACCAGGGGGAAGGGAACTGAAGCTTTCTTT. Encoded protein: CASSGTRGKGTEAFF.

This clonotype was picked up many times. The rearrangement joins TRBV28 to TRBJ1-2, with D perhaps TRBD1 (5 bases). In germline, CDR1 is MDHEN, CDR2 SYDVKM. Trimming cost V 4 bases and J 2 bases, with 14 bases left between them. The CDR3 totals 15 residues. CDR3 protein: CASSSPGRSNYGYTF. CDR3 nucleotides: TGTGCCAGCAGTTCCCCGGGACGGAGCAACTATGGCTACACCTTC.

Points on this clonotype: A clone one base away is much larger, so this may be a read error. The chain has TRBV6-5 and TRBJ1-6; D possibly corresponds to TRBD1 (5 bases). Germline V lookup: CDR1 MNHEY, CDR2 SVGAGI. This CDR3 is built from 14 residues. V was shortened by 5 bases and J by 9 bases, with 14 bases between the two germline ends. The DNA of the CDR3 is TGTGCCAGCAGTAACCGGGACGGCAGTTCACCCCTCCACTTT. Translated, it gives CASSNRDGSSPLHF.

This clonotype was observed many times. The V gene is TRBV5-1, the J gene TRBJ2-1; tentatively, D is TRBD2 (5 bases). The CDR3 length is 14 residues. Germline assignment: CDR1 SGHRS and CDR2 YFSETQ. Trimming took off 0 bases at V and 4 bases at J, with 8 bases between the two ends. Written as DNA, the CDR3 is TGCGCCAGCAGCTTGGTAGAGGGTTACAATGAGCAGTTCTTC. Encoded protein: CASSLVEGYNEQFF. Filled out from reference TRBV5-1 and TRBJ2-1, the complete variable domain reads KAGVTQTPRYLIKTRGQQVTLSCSPISGHRSVSWYQQTPGQGLQFLFEYFSETQRNKGNFPGRFSGRQFSNSRSEMNVSTLELGDSALYLCASSLVEGYNEQFFGPGTRLTVL.

The chain combines TRBV28 with TRBJ2-3; 9 nucleotides align to TRBD2. V was clipped by 5 bases and J by 2 bases; unmatched bases: 8. CDR1 and CDR2 from the germline V gene are MDHEN and SYDVKM. The CDR3 covers 16 residues. CDR3 bases: TGTGCCAGCAGTCCGCCAGCGGGGGGTTACACAGATACGCAGTATTTT. Translation gives CASSPPAGGYTDTQYF. Complete variable domain (other parts from reference TRBV28 and TRBJ2-3): DVKVTQSSRYLVKRTGEKVFLECVQDMDHENMFWYRQDPGLGLRLIYFSYDVKMKEKGDIPEGYSVSREKKERFSLILESASTNQTSMYLCASSPPAGGYTDTQYFGPGTRLTVL.

This clonotype appeared many times. The rearrangement links TRBV20-1 to TRBJ1-1; 9 nucleotides line up with TRBD1. V was pared by 0 bases and J by 4 bases, with 15 bases of the junction left unmatched. Germline CDR1 reads DFQATT; CDR2 reads SNEGSKA (reference sequence). The CDR3 extends over 18 amino acids. The CDR3 reads CSARDGRTGAVKGTEAFF. Here the CDR3 DNA reads TGCAGTGCTAGAGACGGGCGGACAGGGGCGGTGAAAGGCACTGAAGCTTTCTTT.

This chain joins TRBV6-1 and TRBJ2-7; no reliable D call. V lost 6 bases to trimming and J lost 7 bases, with 10 bases between them. The CDR3 contains 11 residues. The germline gives CDR1 MNHNS, CDR2 SASEGT. Here the CDR3 reads CASSPVGEQYF. CDR3 in DNA: TGTGCCAGCAGCCCAGTGGGTGAGCAGTACTTC.

At least ten counts were recorded for this clonotype. V and J are TRBV28 and TRBJ2-1; 10 bases are shared with TRBD2. The CDR3 has 18 residues. Losses at the gene ends were 3 bases for V and 1 base for J; bases not matched to a gene: 9. Germline CDR1 MDHEN, CDR2 SYDVKM. The CDR3 DNA follows: TGTGCCAGCAGTTTGAGGTCTAGCGGGGGTTTGTCCTACAATGAGCAGTTCTTC. It encodes CASSLRSSGGLSYNEQFF.

For this clonotype: One end of the junction varies from germline; a read error may be responsible. The chain joins TRBV11-2 to TRBJ2-7; D gene ambiguous. The CDR3 runs to 15 residues. Germline V CDR1 and CDR2: SGHAT, FQNNGV. CDR3 protein: CASSLRRRSSYEQHF. Here the CDR3 DNA reads TGTGCCAGCAGTCTCCGGCGTAGGAGCTCCTACGAGCAGCACTTC.